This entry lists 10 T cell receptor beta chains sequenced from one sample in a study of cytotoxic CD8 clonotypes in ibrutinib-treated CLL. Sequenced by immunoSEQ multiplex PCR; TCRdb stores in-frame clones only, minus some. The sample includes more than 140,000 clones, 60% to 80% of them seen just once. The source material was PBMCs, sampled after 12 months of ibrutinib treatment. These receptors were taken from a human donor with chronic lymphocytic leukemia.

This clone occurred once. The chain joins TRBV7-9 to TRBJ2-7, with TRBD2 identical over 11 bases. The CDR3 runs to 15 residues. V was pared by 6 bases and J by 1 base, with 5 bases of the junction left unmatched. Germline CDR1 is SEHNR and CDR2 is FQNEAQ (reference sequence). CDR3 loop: CASRRLAGLSYEQYF. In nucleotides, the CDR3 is TGTGCCAGCAGACGACTAGCGGGGCTGTCCTACGAGCAGTACTTC.

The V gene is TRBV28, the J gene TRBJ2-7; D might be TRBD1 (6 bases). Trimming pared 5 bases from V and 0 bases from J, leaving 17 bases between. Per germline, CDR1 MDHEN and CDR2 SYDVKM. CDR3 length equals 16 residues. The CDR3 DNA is TGTGCCAGCAGTGCCTCCCAGGGGTGGAGCTCCTACGAGCAGTACTTC. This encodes CASSASQGWSSYEQYF.

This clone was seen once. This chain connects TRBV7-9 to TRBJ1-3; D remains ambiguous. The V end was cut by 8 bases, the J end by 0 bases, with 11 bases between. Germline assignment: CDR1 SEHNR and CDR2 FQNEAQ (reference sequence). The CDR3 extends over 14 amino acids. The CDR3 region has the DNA TGTGCCAGCCGAACCGAGATCTCTGGAAACACCATATATTTT. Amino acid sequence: CASRTEISGNTIYF. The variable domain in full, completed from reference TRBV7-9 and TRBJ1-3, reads DTGVSQNPRHKITKRGQNVTFRCDPISEHNRLYWYRQTLGQGPEFLTYFQNEAQLEKSRLLSDRFSAERPKGSFSTLEIQRTEQGDSAMYLCASRTEISGNTIYFGEGSWLTVV.

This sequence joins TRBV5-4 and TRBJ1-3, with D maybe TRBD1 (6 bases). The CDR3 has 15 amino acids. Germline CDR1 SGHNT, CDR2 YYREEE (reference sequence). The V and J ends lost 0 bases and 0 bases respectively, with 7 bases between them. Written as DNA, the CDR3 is TGTGCCAGCAGCTTGGCGACAGGCTCTGGAAACACCATATATTTT. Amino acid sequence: CASSLATGSGNTIYF. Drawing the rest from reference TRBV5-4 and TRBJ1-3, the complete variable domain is ETGVTQSPTHLIKTRGQQVTLRCSSQSGHNTVSWYQQALGQGPQFIFQYYREEENGRGNFPPRFSGLQFPNYSSELNVNALELDDSALYLCASSLATGSGNTIYFGEGSWLTVV.

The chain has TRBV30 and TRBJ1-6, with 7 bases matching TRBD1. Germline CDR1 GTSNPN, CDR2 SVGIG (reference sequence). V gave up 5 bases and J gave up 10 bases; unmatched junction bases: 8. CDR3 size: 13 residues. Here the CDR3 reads CAWHRGPLSPLHF. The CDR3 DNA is TGTGCCTGGCACAGGGGTCCCCTATCACCCCTCCACTTT.

CDR3 in DNA: TGTGCCAGCAGCTTCCCGTACACCGGGGAGCTGTTTTTT. Translating gives CASSFPYTGELFF. V is TRBV7-9 and J is TRBJ2-2; D call uncertain. The CDR3 extends over 13 amino acids. Germline-derived CDR1 and CDR2 are SEHNR and FQNEAQ (reference sequence). V was shortened by 3 bases and J by 3 bases, with 5 bases between the two germline ends.

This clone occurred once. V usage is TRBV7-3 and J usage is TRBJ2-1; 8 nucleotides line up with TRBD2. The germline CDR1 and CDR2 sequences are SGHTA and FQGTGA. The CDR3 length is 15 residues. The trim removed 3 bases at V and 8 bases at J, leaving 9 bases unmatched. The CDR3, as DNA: TGTGCCAGCAGCTTTAGCGGGACCCCAGGGTATGAGCAGTTCTTC. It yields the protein CASSFSGTPGYEQFF.

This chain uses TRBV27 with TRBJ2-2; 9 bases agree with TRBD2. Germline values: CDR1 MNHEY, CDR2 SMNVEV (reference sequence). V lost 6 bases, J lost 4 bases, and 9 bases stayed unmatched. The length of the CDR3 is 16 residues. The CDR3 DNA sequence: TGTGCCAGCAGCTTGGGGCGGGGGGGCCGCACCGGGGAGCTGTTTTTT. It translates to CASSLGRGGRTGELFF.

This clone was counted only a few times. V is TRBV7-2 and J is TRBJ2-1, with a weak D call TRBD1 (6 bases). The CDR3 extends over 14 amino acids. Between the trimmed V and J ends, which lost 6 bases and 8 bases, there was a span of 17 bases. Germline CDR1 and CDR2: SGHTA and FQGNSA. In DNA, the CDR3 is TGTGCCAGCAGGGGTACAGGGTGGTTGGATGAGCAGTTCTTC. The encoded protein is CASRGTGWLDEQFF.

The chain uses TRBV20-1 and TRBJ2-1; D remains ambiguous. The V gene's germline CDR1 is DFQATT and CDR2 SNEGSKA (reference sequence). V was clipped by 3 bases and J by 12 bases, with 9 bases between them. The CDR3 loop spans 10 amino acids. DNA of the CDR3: TGCAGTGCTAGCTTCGCCGGGCAGTTCTTC. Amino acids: CSASFAGQFF.